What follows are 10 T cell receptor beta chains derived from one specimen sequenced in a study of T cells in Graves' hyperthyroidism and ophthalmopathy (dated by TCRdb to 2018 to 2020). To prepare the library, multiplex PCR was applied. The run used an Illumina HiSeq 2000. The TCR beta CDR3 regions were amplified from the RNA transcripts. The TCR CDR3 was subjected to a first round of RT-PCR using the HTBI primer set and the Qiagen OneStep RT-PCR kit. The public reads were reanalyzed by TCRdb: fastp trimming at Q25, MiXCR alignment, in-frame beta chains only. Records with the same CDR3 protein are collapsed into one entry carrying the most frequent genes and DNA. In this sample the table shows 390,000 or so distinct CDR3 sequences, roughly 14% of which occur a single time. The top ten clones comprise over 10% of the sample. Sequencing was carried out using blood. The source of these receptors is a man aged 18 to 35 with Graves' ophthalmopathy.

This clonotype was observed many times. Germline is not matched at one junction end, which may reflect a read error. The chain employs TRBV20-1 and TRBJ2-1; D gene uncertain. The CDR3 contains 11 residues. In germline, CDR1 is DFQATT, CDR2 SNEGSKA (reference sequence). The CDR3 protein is CSASYYDEQFF. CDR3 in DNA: TGCAGTGCTAGTTACTACGATGAGCAGTTCTTC.

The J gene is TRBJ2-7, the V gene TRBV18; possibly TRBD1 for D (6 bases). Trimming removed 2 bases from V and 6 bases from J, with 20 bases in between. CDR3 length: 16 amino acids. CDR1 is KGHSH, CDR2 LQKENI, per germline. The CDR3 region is CASSPLPTGPSREQYF. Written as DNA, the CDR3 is TGTGCCAGCTCACCATTACCGACAGGCCCCAGCCGCGAGCAGTACTTC.

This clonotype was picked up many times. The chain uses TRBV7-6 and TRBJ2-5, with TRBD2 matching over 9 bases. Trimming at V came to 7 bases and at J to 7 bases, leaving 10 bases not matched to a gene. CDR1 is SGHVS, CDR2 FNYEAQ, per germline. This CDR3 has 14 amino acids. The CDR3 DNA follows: TGTGCCAGCACGGCCCCTAGCGGGGAGTGGACCCAGTACTTC. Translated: CASTAPSGEWTQYF.

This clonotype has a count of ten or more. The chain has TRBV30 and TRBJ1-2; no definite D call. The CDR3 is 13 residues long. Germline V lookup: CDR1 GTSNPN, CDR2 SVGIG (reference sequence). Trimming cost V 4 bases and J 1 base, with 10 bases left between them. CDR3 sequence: CAWTRPFNYGYTF. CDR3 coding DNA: TGTGCCTGGACGCGCCCCTTTAACTATGGCTACACCTTC.

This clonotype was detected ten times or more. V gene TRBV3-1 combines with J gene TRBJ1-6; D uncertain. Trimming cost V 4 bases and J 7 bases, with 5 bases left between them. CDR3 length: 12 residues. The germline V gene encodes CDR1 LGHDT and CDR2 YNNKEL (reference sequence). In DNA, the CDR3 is TGTGCCAGCAGCCTCAGCAATTCACCCCTCCACTTT. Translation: CASSLSNSPLHF.

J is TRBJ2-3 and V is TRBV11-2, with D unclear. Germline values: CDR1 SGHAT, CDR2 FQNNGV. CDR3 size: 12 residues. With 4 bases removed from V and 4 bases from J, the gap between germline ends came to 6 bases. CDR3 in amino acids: CASSSIADTQYF. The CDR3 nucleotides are TGTGCCAGCAGCTCAATTGCAGATACGCAGTATTTT.

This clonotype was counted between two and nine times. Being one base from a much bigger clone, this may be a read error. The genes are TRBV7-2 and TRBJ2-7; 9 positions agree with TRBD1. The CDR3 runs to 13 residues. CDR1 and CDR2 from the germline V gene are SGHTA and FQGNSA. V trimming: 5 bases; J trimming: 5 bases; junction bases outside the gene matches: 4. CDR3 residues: CASSRDRVHEQYF. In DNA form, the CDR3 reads TGTGCCAGCAGCCGGGACAGGGTCCACGAGCAGTACTTC.

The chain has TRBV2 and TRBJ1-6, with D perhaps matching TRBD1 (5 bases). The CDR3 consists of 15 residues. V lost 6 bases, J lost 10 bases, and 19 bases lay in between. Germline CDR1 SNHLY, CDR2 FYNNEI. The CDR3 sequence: CASSHSAGIGSPLHF. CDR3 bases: TGTGCCAGCAGCCATTCCGCAGGGATCGGCTCACCCCTCCACTTT.

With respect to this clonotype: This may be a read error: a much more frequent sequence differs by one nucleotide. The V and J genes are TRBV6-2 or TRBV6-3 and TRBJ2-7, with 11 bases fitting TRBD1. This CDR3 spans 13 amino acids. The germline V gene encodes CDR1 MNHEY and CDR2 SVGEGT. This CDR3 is CVSEGGQGDEQYF. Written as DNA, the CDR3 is TGTGTCAGCGAAGGGGGACAGGGGGACGAGCAGTACTTC.

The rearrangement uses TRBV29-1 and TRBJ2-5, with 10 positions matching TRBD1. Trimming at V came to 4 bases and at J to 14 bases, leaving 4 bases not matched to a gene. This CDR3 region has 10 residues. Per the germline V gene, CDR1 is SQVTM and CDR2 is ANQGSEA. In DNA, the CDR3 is TGCAGCGTTGTTGGGACAGGGGTATACTTC. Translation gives CSVVGTGVYF. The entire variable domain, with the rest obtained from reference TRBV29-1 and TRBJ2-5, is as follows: SAVISQKPSRDICQRGTSLTIQCQVDSQVTMMFWYRQQPGQSLTLIATANQGSEATYESGFVIDKFPISRPNLTFSTLTVSNMSPEDSSIYLCSVVGTGVYFGPGTRLLVL.